This entry lists 21 T cell receptor beta chains sequenced from one sample in a study of human T cells and chemical hapten exposure. One entry per CDR3 protein, called by TCRdb with MiXCR from the RACE reads. The sample records roughly 84,000 distinct CDR3 sequences, more than 10% being singletons. As for time point: patch test 3, about 24 weeks after DPC sensitization. Treatment given: therapeutic diphenylcyclopropenone sensitization with weekly scalp DPC. The sample here was whole blood, taken in connection with sensitization to the hapten diphenylcyclopropenone (DPC). The receptors were gathered from a woman between 50 and 59 years old with alopecia areata. Some clones in this sample may be carry-over from other donors' samples.

Ten or more counts support this clonotype. The chain has TRBV14 and TRBJ2-5, with D possibly matching TRBD2 (5 bases). The germline gives CDR1 SGHDN, CDR2 FVKESK. The ends were cut back, 3 bases at V and 3 bases at J, with 17 bases in the middle. The CDR3 covers 16 residues. CDR3 DNA: TGTGCCAGCAGCCATGGCGCTGGGAGAGGAAAAGAGACCCAGTACTTC. This codes for CASSHGAGRGKETQYF.

V gene TRBV5-1 combines with J gene TRBJ2-4; 9 positions agree with TRBD2. The CDR3 spans 16 residues. V was pared by 0 bases and J by 5 bases, with 6 bases of the junction left unmatched. In germline, CDR1 is SGHRS, CDR2 YFSETQ. CDR3 nucleotide sequence: TGCGCCAGCAGCTTGGTCCTAGCGGGACCTGAAAACATTCAGTACTTC. Amino acid sequence: CASSLVLAGPENIQYF. Based on the CDR3 plus reference TRBV5-1 and TRBJ2-4, the full variable domain is KAGVTQTPRYLIKTRGQQVTLSCSPISGHRSVSWYQQTPGQGLQFLFEYFSETQRNKGNFPGRFSGRQFSNSRSEMNVSTLELGDSALYLCASSLVLAGPENIQYFGAGTRLSVL.

This clonotype was counted at least ten times. The gene calls are TRBV4-3 and TRBJ1-1; 8 nucleotides agree with TRBD1. J was trimmed by 1 base and V by 7 bases; bases with no gene match: 11. CDR1 LGHNA and CDR2 YSLEER come from the germline V gene. The CDR3 loop spans 16 amino acids. DNA of the CDR3: TGCGCCAGCAAAAGGGACAGGTCGAACTCGAACACTGAAGCTTTCTTT. Its protein is CASKRDRSNSNTEAFF.

This clonotype has ten or more counts. The genes are TRBV25-1 and TRBJ1-2; D is uncertain. The CDR3 extends over 15 amino acids. With 2 bases removed from V and 9 bases from J, the gap between germline ends came to 19 bases. Germline assignment: CDR1 MGHDK and CDR2 SYGVNS. The CDR3 reads CASSEGRAMSYSYTF. CDR3 coding DNA: TGTGCCAGCAGTGAAGGACGGGCCATGTCGTATAGCTACACCTTC.

This clonotype was observed at least ten times. The chain links TRBV4-2 to TRBJ2-1, with TRBD1 as a possible D gene (7 bases). The ends were cut back, 1 base at V and 7 bases at J, with 17 bases in the middle. The CDR3 loop spans 16 amino acids. CDR1 is LGHNA, CDR2 YNFKEQ, per germline. The CDR3 is CASSQGSETGRNEQFF. DNA of the CDR3: TGTGCCAGCAGCCAAGGATCTGAGACAGGGAGGAATGAGCAGTTCTTC.

The CDR3 region has the DNA TGTGCCAGCAGTTTAGTCCTGGGGAGTGAGCAGTTCTTC. It codes for CASSLVLGSEQFF. The chain uses TRBV27 and TRBJ2-1; D may be TRBD2 (5 bases). Germline loops: CDR1 MNHEY, CDR2 SMNVEV (reference sequence). V was cut by 2 bases and J by 9 bases, with 11 bases left in between. CDR3 length: 13 amino acids.

This clonotype was counted many times. J is TRBJ2-1 and V is TRBV18; D uncertain. The CDR3 extends over 15 amino acids. Between the trimmed V and J ends, which lost 1 base and 0 bases, there was a span of 7 bases. Germline lookup yields CDR1 KGHSH and CDR2 LQKENI. The CDR3 sequence: CASSPQLSSYNEQFF. In nucleotides, the CDR3 is TGTGCCAGCTCACCACAGTTGAGCTCCTACAATGAGCAGTTCTTC.

J is TRBJ2-6 and V is TRBV25-1; the match to TRBD1 covers 10 bases. After removal of 4 bases from V and 4 bases from J, the junction contained 10 bases not matched to a gene. CDR1 is MGHDK and CDR2 is SYGVNS in the germline V gene. The CDR3 consists of 18 residues. CDR3 sequence (DNA): TGTGCCAGCAGTGTAGCGACAGGGGGCTTCCCCGGGGCCAACGTCCTGACTTTC. This encodes CASSVATGGFPGANVLTF.

This clonotype was observed a handful of times. This sequence joins TRBV10-1 and TRBJ2-3; 10 positions match TRBD2. The CDR3 contains 16 residues. The germline CDR1 and CDR2 sequences are WNHNN and SYGVQD (reference sequence). With V trimmed by 3 bases and J by 0 bases, 3 bases remained unmatched. CDR3 sequence (DNA): TGCGCCAGCAGTGACCGGGGACTAGCGAGCACAGATACGCAGTATTTT. Protein product: CASSDRGLASTDTQYF.

The sample holds a few counts of this clonotype. V is TRBV7-2 and J is TRBJ2-2; TRBD2 agrees at 10 bases. Germline-derived CDR1 and CDR2 are SGHTA and FQGNSA. The CDR3 runs 16 residues. The V gene end was trimmed by 6 bases and the J gene end by 0 bases; junction bases not matched to a gene: 4. CDR3 protein: CASRRGLAANTGELFF. The DNA of the CDR3 is TGTGCCAGCAGGAGAGGACTAGCGGCGAACACCGGGGAGCTGTTTTTT.

The table lists this clonotype with many counts. The chain employs TRBV7-3 and TRBJ2-1, with 7 positions matching TRBD2. J gave up 4 bases and V 0 bases, and 6 bases lay outside the gene matches. The CDR3 has 16 residues. Germline loops: CDR1 SGHTA, CDR2 FQGTGA. The CDR3 DNA sequence: TGTGCCAGCAGCTTAACACCACTAGCGACTTACAATGAGCAGTTCTTC. It yields the protein CASSLTPLATYNEQFF.

This clonotype has only a few counts. The chain uses TRBV7-3 and TRBJ2-3; 9 bases map to TRBD1. The CDR3 covers 16 residues. The V gene end was trimmed by 1 base and the J gene end by 2 bases; junction bases not matched to a gene: 4. Germline V lookup: CDR1 SGHTA, CDR2 FQGTGA. The CDR3 DNA is TGTGCCAGCAGCTTAATCGGGACAGGGCCCACAGATACGCAGTATTTT. This sequence encodes CASSLIGTGPTDTQYF.

This clonotype was observed many times. V usage is TRBV7-8 and J usage is TRBJ2-1; TRBD2 agrees at 12 bases. Per germline, CDR1 SGHVS and CDR2 FQNEAQ. J was trimmed by 7 bases and V by 2 bases; bases with no gene match: 12. The CDR3 extends over 18 amino acids. The CDR3 region is CASSLRNLLAGGLNEQFF. Here the CDR3 DNA reads TGTGCCAGCAGCTTAAGGAACCTTCTAGCGGGAGGGTTGAATGAGCAGTTCTTC.

This clonotype was detected many times. CDR3 nucleotides: TGCAGCGGGTGGACAGGGTTAAGGCCCGACGGGTACAATGAGCAGTTCTTC. Residues: CSGWTGLRPDGYNEQFF. This chain joins TRBV29-1 and TRBJ2-1, with 8 bases aligning to TRBD1. Trimming cost V 7 bases and J 4 bases; bases outside gene matches: 18. Germline V CDR1 and CDR2: SQVTM, ANQGSEA. The CDR3 is 17 residues long.

This clonotype was detected many times. The chain links TRBV20-1 to TRBJ2-1; TRBD2 is a possible D gene (6 bases). Trimming removed 6 bases at V and 7 bases at J, with 16 bases between. CDR1 DFQATT and CDR2 SNEGSKA come from the germline V gene (reference sequence). This CDR3 has 13 amino acids. The DNA for the CDR3 is TGCAGTGCCCACCGGGCGGGATGGAATGAGCAGTTCTTC. Amino acids: CSAHRAGWNEQFF.

The CDR3 loop is CARGLQGVNTGELFF. CDR3 DNA: TGTGCCAGGGGGCTCCAGGGGGTGAACACCGGGGAGCTGTTTTTT. V and J are TRBV3-1 and TRBJ2-2; 7 bases are a match to TRBD1. This CDR3 is built from 15 residues. CDR1 is LGHDT, CDR2 YNNKEL, per germline (reference sequence). Losses at the gene ends were 9 bases for V and 1 base for J; bases not matched to a gene: 8.

This clonotype was detected ten times or more. CDR3 bases: TGTGCCAGCTCACCCGGATGGGGCAACGGGGGCACAGATACGCAGTATTTT. Translating gives CASSPGWGNGGTDTQYF. V is TRBV18 and J is TRBJ2-3; D may correspond to TRBD1 or TRBD2 (5 bases each). Germline V CDR1 and CDR2: KGHSH, LQKENI. V gave up 3 bases and J gave up 1 base, with 17 bases separating them. This CDR3 has 17 amino acids. The full variable domain, completed using reference TRBV18 and TRBJ2-3, is NAGVMQNPRHLVRRRGQEARLRCSPMKGHSHVYWYRQLPEEGLKFMVYLQKENIIDESGMPKERFSAEFPKEGPSILRIQQVVRGDSAAYFCASSPGWGNGGTDTQYFGPGTRLTVL.

This clonotype came up a few times. The V call is TRBV11-2, the J call TRBJ2-7; D is undetermined. The CDR3 consists of 14 residues. Germline V CDR1 and CDR2: SGHAT, FQNNGV. Trimming shortened V by 0 bases and J by 2 bases, and 8 bases separated the two germline ends. The CDR3 nucleotides are TGTGCCAGCAGCTTAGATGTAGGGCCCTACGAGCAGTACTTC. Translating it yields CASSLDVGPYEQYF.

This clonotype was found many times. The chain links TRBV5-1 to TRBJ2-6, with 9 bases lining up with TRBD1. Per germline, CDR1 SGHRS and CDR2 YFSETQ. The CDR3 spans 18 residues. V lost 4 bases to trimming and J lost 0 bases; unmatched junction nucleotides: 8. The CDR3 DNA is TGCGCCAGCAGCGCCACCGGGACAGGGCTCTCTGGGGCCAACGTCCTGACTTTC. This sequence encodes CASSATGTGLSGANVLTF.

CDR3 DNA sequence: TGTGCCAGCAGGCCGACAGGGCCGAACACTGAAGCTTTCTTT. This encodes CASRPTGPNTEAFF. The chain uses TRBV6-2 or TRBV6-3 and TRBJ1-1, with 7 bases lining up with TRBD1. The germline gives CDR1 MNHEY, CDR2 SVGEGT. The ends lost 6 bases at V and 1 base at J; junction bases unmatched: 5. The CDR3 has 14 residues.

This clonotype was recorded a few times. At one boundary the junction diverges from the germline segment, which might be a read error. The chain carries TRBV7-2 and TRBJ2-7; possible D gene TRBD2, 7 bases. CDR3 length: 15 residues. Germline CDR1 and CDR2: SGHTA and FQGNSA. The DNA of the CDR3 is TGTGCCAGCCGCTTAGGGGGGGGCGGGAGATCCGAGCAGTACTTC. Translated, it gives CASRLGGGGRSEQYF.